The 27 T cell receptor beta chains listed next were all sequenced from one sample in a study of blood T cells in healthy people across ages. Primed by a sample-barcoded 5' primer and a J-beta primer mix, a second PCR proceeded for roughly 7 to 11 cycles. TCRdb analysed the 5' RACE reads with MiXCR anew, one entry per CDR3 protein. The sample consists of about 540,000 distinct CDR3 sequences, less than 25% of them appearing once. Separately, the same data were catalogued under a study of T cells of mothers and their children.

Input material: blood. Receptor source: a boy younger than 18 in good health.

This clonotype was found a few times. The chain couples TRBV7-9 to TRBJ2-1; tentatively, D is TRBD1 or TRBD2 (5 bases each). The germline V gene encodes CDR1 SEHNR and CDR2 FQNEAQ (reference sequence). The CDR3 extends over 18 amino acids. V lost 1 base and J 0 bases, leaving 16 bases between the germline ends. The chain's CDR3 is CASSLGSLGPSSYNEQFF. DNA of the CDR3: TGTGCCAGCAGCTTAGGGTCACTGGGACCTTCCTCCTACAATGAGCAGTTCTTC.

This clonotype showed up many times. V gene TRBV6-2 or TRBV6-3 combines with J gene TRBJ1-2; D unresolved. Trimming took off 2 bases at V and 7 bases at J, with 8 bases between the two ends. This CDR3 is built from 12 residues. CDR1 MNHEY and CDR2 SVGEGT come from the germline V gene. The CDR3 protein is CASSYEGFGYTF. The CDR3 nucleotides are TGTGCCAGCAGTTACGAGGGTTTTGGCTACACCTTC.

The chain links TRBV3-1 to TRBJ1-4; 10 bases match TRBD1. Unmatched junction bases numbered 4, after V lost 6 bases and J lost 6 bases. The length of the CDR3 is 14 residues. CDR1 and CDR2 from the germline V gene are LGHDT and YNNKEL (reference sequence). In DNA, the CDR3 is TGTGCCAGCAGTTACGGGACAGGGGATGAAAAACTGTTTTTT. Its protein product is CASSYGTGDEKLFF.

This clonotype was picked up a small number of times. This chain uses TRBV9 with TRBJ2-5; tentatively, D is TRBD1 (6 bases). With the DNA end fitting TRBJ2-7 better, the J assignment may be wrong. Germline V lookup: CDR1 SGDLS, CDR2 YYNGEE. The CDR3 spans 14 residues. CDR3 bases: TGTGCCAGCAGCCACACAGGGAGCTCCTACGAGCAGTACTTC. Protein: CASSHTGSSYEQYF.

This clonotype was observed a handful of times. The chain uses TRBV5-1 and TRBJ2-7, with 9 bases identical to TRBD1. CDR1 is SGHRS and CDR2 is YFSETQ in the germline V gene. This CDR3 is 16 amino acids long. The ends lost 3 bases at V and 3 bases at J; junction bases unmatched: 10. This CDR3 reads CASSSRTGTGNYEQYF. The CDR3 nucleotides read TGCGCCAGCAGCTCACGAACCGGGACAGGGAACTACGAGCAGTACTTC.

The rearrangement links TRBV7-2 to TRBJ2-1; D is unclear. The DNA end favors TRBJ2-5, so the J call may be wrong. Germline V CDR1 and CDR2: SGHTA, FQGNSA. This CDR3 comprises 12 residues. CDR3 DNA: TGTGCCAGCAGCCCCATATGGGAGACCCAGTACTTC. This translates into CASSPIWETQYF.

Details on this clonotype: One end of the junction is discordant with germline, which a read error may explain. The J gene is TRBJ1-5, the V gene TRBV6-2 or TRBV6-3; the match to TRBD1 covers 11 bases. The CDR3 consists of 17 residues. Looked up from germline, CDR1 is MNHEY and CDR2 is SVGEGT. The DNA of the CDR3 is TGCGCCAGCAGTTACTCGCCGGGACAGGGGGACAATCAGCCCCAGCATTTT. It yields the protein CASSYSPGQGDNQPQHF.

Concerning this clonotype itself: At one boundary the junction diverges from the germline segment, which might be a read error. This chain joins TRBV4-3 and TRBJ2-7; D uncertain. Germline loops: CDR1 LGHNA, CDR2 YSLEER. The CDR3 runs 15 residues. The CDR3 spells CASSQVMHSSYEQYF. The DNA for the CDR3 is TGCGCCAGCAGCCAGGTCATGCACAGCAGCTACGAACAGTACTTC.

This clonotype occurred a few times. DNA for the CDR3: TGCGCCAGCAGCCAAGTCGGCGCAGATATGCATGGCTACACCTTC. Its translation: CASSQVGADMHGYTF. This chain joins TRBV4-1 and TRBJ1-2; D remains ambiguous. The length of the CDR3 is 15 residues. Germline assignment: CDR1 MGHRA and CDR2 YSYEKL. V lost 1 base to trimming and J lost 6 bases, with 15 bases between them.

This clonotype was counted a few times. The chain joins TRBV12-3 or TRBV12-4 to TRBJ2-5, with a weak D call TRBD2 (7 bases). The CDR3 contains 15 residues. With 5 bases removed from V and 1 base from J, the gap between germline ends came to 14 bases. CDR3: CASSPWGGGQETQYF. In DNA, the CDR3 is TGTGCCAGCAGTCCCTGGGGGGGCGGCCAAGAGACCCAGTACTTC.

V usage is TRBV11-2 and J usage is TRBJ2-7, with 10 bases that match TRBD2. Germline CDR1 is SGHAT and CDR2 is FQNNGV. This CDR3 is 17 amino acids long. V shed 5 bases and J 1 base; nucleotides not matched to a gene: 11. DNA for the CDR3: TGTGCCAGCAGCCCTCGAATAGCGGGGGGCGCGTCCTACGAGCAGTACTTC. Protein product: CASSPRIAGGASYEQYF.

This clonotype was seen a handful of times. CDR3 in amino acids: CASSVEPGDEQYF. CDR3 in DNA: TGTGCCAGCAGCGTAGAACCAGGGGACGAGCAGTACTTC. The chain has TRBV9 and TRBJ2-7; a weak D match, TRBD1 (6 bases). The CDR3 loop spans 13 amino acids. Trimming removed 0 bases at V and 5 bases at J, with 9 bases between. CDR1 SGDLS and CDR2 YYNGEE come from the germline V gene.

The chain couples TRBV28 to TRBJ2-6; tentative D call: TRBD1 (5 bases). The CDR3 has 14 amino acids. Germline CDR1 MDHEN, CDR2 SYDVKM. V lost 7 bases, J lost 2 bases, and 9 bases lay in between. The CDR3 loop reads CASTGRPGANVLTF. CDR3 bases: TGTGCCAGCACAGGGCGTCCTGGGGCCAACGTCCTGACTTTC.

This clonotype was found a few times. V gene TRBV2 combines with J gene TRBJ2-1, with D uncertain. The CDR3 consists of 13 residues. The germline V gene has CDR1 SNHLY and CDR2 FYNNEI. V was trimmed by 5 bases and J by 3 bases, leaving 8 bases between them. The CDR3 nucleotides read TGTGCCAGCAGTCGGCGGAACTACAATGAGCAGTTCTTC. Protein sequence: CASSRRNYNEQFF.

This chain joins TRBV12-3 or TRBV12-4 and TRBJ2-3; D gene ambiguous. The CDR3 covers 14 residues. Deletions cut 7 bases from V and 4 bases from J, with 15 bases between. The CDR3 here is CASTNIGWADTQYF. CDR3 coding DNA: TGTGCCAGCACCAATATCGGGTGGGCAGATACGCAGTATTTT.

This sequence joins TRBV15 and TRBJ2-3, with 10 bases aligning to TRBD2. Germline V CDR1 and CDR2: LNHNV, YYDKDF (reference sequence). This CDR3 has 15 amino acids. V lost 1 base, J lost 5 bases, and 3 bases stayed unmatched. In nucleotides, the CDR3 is TGTGCCACCAGCAGAGCTAGCGGGAGAGTAGATACGCAGTATTTT. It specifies CATSRASGRVDTQYF.

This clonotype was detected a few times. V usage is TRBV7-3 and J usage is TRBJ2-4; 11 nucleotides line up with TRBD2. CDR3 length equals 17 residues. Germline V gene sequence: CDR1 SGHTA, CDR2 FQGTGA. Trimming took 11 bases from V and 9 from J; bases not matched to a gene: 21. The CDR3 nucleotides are TGTGCCCCTGGCAGGGCCCCTAGCGGGAGGACAGGAGGCATTCAGTACTTC. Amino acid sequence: CAPGRAPSGRTGGIQYF.

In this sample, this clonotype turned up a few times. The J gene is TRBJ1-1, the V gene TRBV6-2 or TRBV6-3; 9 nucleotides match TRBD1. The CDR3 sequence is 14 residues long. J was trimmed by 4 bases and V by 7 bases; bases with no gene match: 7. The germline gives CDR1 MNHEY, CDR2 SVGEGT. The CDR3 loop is CASTLTGGGTEAFF. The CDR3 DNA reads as TGTGCCAGCACTCTGACAGGGGGAGGCACTGAAGCTTTCTTT.

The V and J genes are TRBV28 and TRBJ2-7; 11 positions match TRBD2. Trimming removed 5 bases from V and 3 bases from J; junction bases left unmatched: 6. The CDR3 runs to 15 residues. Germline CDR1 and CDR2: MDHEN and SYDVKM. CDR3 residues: CASSATSGSLYEQYF. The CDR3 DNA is TGTGCCAGCAGTGCTACTAGCGGGAGTCTCTACGAGCAGTACTTC.

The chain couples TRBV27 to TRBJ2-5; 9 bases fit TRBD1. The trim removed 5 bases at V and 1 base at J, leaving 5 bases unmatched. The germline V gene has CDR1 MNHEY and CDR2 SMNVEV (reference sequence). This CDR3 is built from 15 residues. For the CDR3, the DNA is TGTGCCAGCAGTCCGCACAGGGGGCTCCAAGAGACCCAGTACTTC. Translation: CASSPHRGLQETQYF.

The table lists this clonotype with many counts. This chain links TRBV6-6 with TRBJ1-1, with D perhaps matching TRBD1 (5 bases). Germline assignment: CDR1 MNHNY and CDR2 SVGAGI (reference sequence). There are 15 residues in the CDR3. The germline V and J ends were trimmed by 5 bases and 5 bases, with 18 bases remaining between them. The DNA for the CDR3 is TGTGCCAGCAGTGCTACGTCCGGGGGTGGGACTGAAGCTTTCTTT. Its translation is CASSATSGGGTEAFF.

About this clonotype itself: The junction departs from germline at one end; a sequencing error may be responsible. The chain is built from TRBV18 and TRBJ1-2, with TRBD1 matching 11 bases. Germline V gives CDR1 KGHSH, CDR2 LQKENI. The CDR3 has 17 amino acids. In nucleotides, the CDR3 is TGTGCCGGCTCACCGGGACAGGGGGTCGAGATGGGCTATGGCTACACCTTC. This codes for CAGSPGQGVEMGYGYTF.

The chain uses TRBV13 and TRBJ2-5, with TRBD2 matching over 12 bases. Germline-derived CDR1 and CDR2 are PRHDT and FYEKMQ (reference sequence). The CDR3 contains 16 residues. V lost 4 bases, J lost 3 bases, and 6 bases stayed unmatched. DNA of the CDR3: TGTGCCAGCAGCTCAGGACTAGCGGGGCTGAAAGAGACCCAGTACTTC. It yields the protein CASSSGLAGLKETQYF.

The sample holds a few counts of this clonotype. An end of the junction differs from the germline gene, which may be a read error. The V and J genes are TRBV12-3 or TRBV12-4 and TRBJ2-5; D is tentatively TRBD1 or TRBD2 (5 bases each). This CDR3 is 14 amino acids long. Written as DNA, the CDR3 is TGTGCCAGCAGTCTAGATCCGACAGCACCTGGGGAGTTCTTC. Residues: CASSLDPTAPGEFF.

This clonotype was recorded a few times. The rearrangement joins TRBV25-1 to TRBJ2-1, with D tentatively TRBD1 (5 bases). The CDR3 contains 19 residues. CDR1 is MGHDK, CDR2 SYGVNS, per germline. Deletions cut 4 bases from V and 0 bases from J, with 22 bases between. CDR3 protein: CASSVTGRNLPSSYNEQFF. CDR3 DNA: TGTGCCAGCAGTGTTACAGGTAGAAACCTACCGAGCTCCTACAATGAGCAGTTCTTC.

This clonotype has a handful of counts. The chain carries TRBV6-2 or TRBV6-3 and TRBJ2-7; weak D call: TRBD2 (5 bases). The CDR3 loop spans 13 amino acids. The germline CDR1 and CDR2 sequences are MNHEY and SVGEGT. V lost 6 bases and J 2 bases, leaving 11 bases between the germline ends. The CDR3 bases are TGTGCCAGCAGCACGGGGAGTACCTACGAGCAGTACTTC. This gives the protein CASSTGSTYEQYF.

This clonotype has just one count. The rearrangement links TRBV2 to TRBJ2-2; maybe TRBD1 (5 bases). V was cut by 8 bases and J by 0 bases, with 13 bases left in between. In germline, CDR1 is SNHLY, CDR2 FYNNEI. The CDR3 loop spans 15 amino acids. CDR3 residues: CASAEHRSNTGELFF. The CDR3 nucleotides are TGTGCCAGCGCCGAGCACAGGTCGAACACCGGGGAGCTGTTTTTT.